This T cell receptor (beta chain) was recorded in a study of regulatory T cells in long-lasting Graves disease. This clonotype has a count of ten or more. Its target is unknown. The study, taken as a whole, reports: Having few samples may have compromised the accuracy. Favored usage of TRBV28, TRBJ1-2 and TRBJ2-5 was recorded in persistent disease.

The CDR3 consists of 12 residues. V was clipped by 3 bases and J by 4 bases, with 3 bases between them. CDR1 is SGHNT and CDR2 is YENEEA in the germline V gene. This sample's time point: newly diagnosed GD, antithyroid drugs for less than 3 months. PBMC-derived RNA was used for the TCR library. According to the study, TCR beta libraries were built with iRepertoire HTBI primers and CDR3-region Arm-PCR. As processed by the authors: The samples yielded 62 TRBV and around 15 TRBJ segments. From the multiplex PCR reads, TCRdb called clonotypes with MiXCR, one entry per CDR3 protein. TCRdb assigned the V and J calls; the authors' analysis was not used. The sample yields roughly 220,000 distinct CDR3 sequences, about a sixth seen once.

This sequence was found in a female donor with Graves disease. The specimen comprised peripheral blood mononuclear cells (PBMCs), sampled at new diagnosis, from a patient treated with antithyroid drugs. V is TRBV11-3 and J is TRBJ2-2; D not resolved. The CDR3 is CASSFATGELFF. The DNA for the CDR3 is TGTGCCAGCAGCTTCGCCACCGGGGAGCTGTTTTTT.